This paragraph reports one TCR beta chain. In the source study's methods: It was from reference gene primer amplification that nucleated cell counts were estimated. Clones were sequenced by immunoSEQ multiplex PCR, and TCRdb holds only the in-frame ones, with some missing. Clonal size and the V and J genes are those of that table, whereas D and trimming came from the DNA. The sample holds 75,000 to 95,000 clones; over 85% are singletons and the top ten take around 4.5%. The sample originates from a study of blood T cell repertoires in COVID-19. In the study overall: From the United States, Italy and Spain came samples of acute and convalescent COVID-19. The analysed material was cDNA or gDNA that came from T cells, B-cell-depleted T cells, or PBMCs.

Germline CDR1 is PRHDT and CDR2 is FYEKMQ (reference sequence). The CDR3 consists of 18 residues. J was trimmed by 1 base and V by 5 bases; bases with no gene match: 16. Sequenced: peripheral blood. This chain connects TRBV13 to TRBJ2-5, with 7 bases identical to TRBD1. The receptor's source is a man aged 45-60 years with active COVID-19. CDR3 sequence: CASSTRDSSPIPQETQYF. The CDR3 region has the DNA TGTGCCAGCAGCACAAGGGACAGTTCACCTATCCCCCAAGAGACCCAGTACTTC.